In its sample, the clone carrying this TCR beta chain was seen many times. The target antigen is unknown. These data belong to a study of T cells in Graves' hyperthyroidism and ophthalmopathy. V lost 0 bases and J lost 3, with 12 bases in between. This CDR3 comprises 17 residues. The V gene's germline CDR1 is MNHNS and CDR2 SASEGT. RNA transcripts were the template for amplifying TCR beta CDR3 regions. The HTBI primer set drove a first-round RT-PCR of the TCR CDR3. TCRdb independently ran MiXCR on the multiplex PCR reads; one entry per CDR3 protein. The sample has about 380,000 distinct CDR3 sequences; 14% are singletons. Clinical Activity Scores of at least 3, NOSPECS grades of at least 4 and durations under 3 months characterized ophthalmopathy patients. The diagnoses drew upon clinical symptoms, serum thyroxine and TRAb, thyroid ultrasound and orbital computed tomography. Whole-study findings and limits: Most thyroid clonotypes expanded above 0.001 appeared in blood too. Ophthalmopathy cases were set apart from stable hyperthyroidism by a 13 V-J model.

The TCR sequence derives from a woman aged 25 to 39 with Graves' ophthalmopathy. Sequencing was done on a sample of blood. V is TRBV6-1 and J is TRBJ2-6; D is uncertain. The CDR3 DNA reads as TGTGCCAGCAGTGAAGCAGGGCCTGTTAGTGGGGCCAACGTCCTGACTTTC. It codes for CASSEAGPVSGANVLTF.